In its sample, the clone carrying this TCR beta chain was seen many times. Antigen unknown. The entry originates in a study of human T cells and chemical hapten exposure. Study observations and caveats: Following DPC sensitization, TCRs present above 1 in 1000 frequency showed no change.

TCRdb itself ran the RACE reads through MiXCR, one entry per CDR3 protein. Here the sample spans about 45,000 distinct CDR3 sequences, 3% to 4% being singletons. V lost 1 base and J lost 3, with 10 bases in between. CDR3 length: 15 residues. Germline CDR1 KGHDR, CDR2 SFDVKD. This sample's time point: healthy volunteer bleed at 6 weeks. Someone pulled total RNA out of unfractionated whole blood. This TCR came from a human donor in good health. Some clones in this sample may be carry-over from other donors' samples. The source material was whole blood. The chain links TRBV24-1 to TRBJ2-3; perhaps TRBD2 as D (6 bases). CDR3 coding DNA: TGTGCCACCAGTGATTTCGTGGGAGGTACAGATACGCAGTATTTT. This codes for CATSDFVGGTDTQYF.